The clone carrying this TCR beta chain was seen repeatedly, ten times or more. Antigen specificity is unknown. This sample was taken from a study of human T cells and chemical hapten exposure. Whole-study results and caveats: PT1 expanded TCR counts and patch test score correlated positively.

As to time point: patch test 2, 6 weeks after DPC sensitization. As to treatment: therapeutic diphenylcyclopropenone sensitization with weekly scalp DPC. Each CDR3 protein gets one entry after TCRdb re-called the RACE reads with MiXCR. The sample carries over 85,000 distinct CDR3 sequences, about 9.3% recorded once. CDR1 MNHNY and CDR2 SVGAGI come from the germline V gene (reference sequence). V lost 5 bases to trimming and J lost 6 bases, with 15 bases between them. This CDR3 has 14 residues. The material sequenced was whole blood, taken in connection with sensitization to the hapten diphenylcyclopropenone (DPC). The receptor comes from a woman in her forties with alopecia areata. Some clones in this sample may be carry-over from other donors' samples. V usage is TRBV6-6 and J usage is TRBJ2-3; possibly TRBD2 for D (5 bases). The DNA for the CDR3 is TGTGCCAGCAGTCACTGGGAGAGAGCGGATACGCAGTATTTT. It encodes CASSHWERADTQYF.